The subject of this entry is one TCR beta chain. The antigen is not known. This specimen belongs to a study of cytomegalovirus exposure and HLA in healthy donors. Findings of the study overall: According to a later analysis, most TCR beta chains associated with CMV appeared HLA-restricted.

CDR3 length equals 16 residues. With 2 bases removed from V and 8 bases from J, the gap between germline ends came to 19 bases. The germline CDR1 and CDR2 sequences are GTSNPN and SVGIG (reference sequence). PCR employed 60 Vbeta and 13 Jbeta primers. As originally analysed: Roughly 80 million unique TCR beta chains, roughly 11 million of them shared, were counted by a later analysis. Repertoires were generated with immunoSEQ multiplex PCR, while TCRdb's copy carries only in-frame clones and drops some. The V and J calls and clone size are taken from that table; D and trimming were inferred from the DNA. The listing contains tens of thousands of clones.

The receptor's source is a woman in her 30s in good health and CMV-seronegative. The chain has TRBV30 and TRBJ1-6, with D possibly TRBD1 on 6 matching bases. Sequences were obtained from PBMCs. CDR3 DNA: TGTGCCTGGAGTAGGTCCCGGACAGCTTTAGATTCACCCCTCCACTTT. It yields the protein CAWSRSRTALDSPLHF.